This is a list of T cell receptor beta chains from one sample in a study of blood T cell repertoires in COVID-19. Profiled with immunoSEQ multiplex PCR; TCRdb holds only in-frame clones, not every one. The sample includes 50,000 to 75,000 clones, 88% seen only once; the top ten take 20% to 25%. Sequencing was performed on peripheral blood. The receptors were gathered from a woman aged 45-59 years with active or convalescent COVID-19. CDR3s include the opening cysteine and the closing phenylalanine or tryptophan. The D gene is left open where the match is weak. Clone sizes are given selectively: once, few, many, or a class where the clone is expanded.

size | J | D | V | CDR3 | DNA
- | TRBJ2-1 | - | TRBV7-8 | CASSSPGIWDEQFF | TGTGCCAGCAGCTCCCCAGGGATCTGGGATGAGCAGTTCTTC
- | TRBJ2-7 | - | TRBV5-1 | CASSNSVEAYEQYF | TGCGCCAGCAGCAATAGCGTCGAGGCCTACGAGCAGTACTTC
- | TRBJ1-4 | - | TRBV4-1 | CASSQDRGEKLFF | TGCGCCAGCAGCCAAGACAGGGGTGAAAAACTGTTTTTT
- | TRBJ1-2 | - | TRBV27 | CASSLSWGDGYTF | TGTGCCAGCAGTTTATCGTGGGGGGATGGCTACACCTTC
- | TRBJ1-2 | - | TRBV6-5 | CASSSAGPNGYTF | TGTGCCAGCAGTTCCGCAGGGCCGAATGGCTACACCTTC
- | TRBJ2-3 | - | TRBV9 | CASSAHGERTDTQYF | TGTGCCAGCAGCGCCCACGGCGAGCGGACAGATACGCAGTATTTT
- | TRBJ2-5 | - | TRBV27 | CASSDLSAYQETQYF | TGTGCCAGCAGTGACCTATCAGCGTACCAAGAGACCCAGTACTTC
- | TRBJ1-1 | TRBD1 | TRBV12-3/TRBV12-4 | CASSFSDRGEAFF | TGTGCCAGCAGTTTCTCCGACAGGGGTGAAGCTTTCTTT
- | TRBJ2-2 | - | TRBV3-1/TRBV3-2 | CASSLLGASNTGELFF | TGTGCCAGCAGCCTCCTGGGGGCCTCGAACACCGGGGAGCTGTTTTTT
- | TRBJ2-7 | - | TRBV13 | CASSLGGSSYEQYF | TGTGCCAGCAGCTTAGGCGGGAGCTCCTACGAGCAGTACTTC
- | TRBJ2-7 | TRBD2 | TRBV9 | CASSGEGRAKGEQYF | TGTGCCAGCAGCGGGGAGGGCAGGGCTAAGGGCGAGCAGTACTTC
- | TRBJ2-7 | TRBD1 | TRBV6-1 | CASSEVRDRGLYEQYF | TGTGCCAGCAGTGAAGTCCGGGACAGGGGGCTTTACGAGCAGTACTTC
once | TRBJ2-1 | TRBD1 | TRBV3-1/TRBV3-2 | CASSPRQGWGEQFF | TGTGCCAGCAGCCCGAGACAGGGATGGGGTGAGCAGTTCTTC
- | TRBJ2-5 | - | TRBV7-6 | CASSPLYQETQYF | TGTGCCAGCAGTCCCCTCTACCAAGAGACCCAGTACTTC
- | TRBJ1-2 | - | TRBV30 | CAWSAVTREGYGYTF | TGTGCCTGGAGTGCCGTCACCAGGGAGGGCTATGGCTACACCTTC
- | TRBJ2-7 | - | TRBV6-5 | CASSATDYRGHEQYF | TGTGCCAGCAGCGCAACGGACTATCGGGGTCACGAGCAGTACTTC
- | TRBJ2-6 | - | TRBV28 | CASRGGSSGANVLTF | TGTGCCAGCAGGGGAGGAAGCTCTGGGGCCAACGTCCTGACTTTC
- | TRBJ1-1 | TRBD1 | TRBV5-4 | CASSSQTGRNTEAFF | TGTGCCAGCAGCTCCCAGACAGGGAGGAACACTGAAGCTTTCTTT
- | TRBJ2-7 | - | TRBV4-1 | CASSQVGGGPYEQYF | TGCGCCAGCAGCCAAGTCGGAGGGGGCCCCTACGAGCAGTACTTC
- | TRBJ1-2 | TRBD1 | TRBV9 | CASSVGTGALYGYTF | TGTGCCAGCAGCGTAGGAACAGGGGCCCTCTATGGCTACACCTTC
- | TRBJ2-1 | TRBD2 | TRBV7-9 | CASSLAQGLAGRYNEQFF | TGTGCCAGCAGCTTAGCCCAGGGACTAGCGGGACGCTACAATGAGCAGTTCTTC
- | TRBJ2-7 | TRBD1 | TRBV7-9 | CASRTGDRYEQYF | TGTGCCAGCAGGACAGGGGATAGGTACGAGCAGTACTTC
- | TRBJ2-7 | TRBD2 | TRBV13 | CASSTDGRAYEQYF | TGTGCCAGCAGCACTGACGGGAGGGCCTACGAGCAGTACTTC
- | TRBJ2-1 | - | TRBV14 | CASSRSGTRQFF | TGTGCCAGCAGCCGGAGTGGGACAAGGCAGTTCTTC
- | TRBJ1-1 | TRBD1 | TRBV7-6 | CASSSGQGVNTEAFF | TGTGCCAGCAGCTCCGGACAGGGTGTGAACACTGAAGCTTTCTTT
- | TRBJ1-1 | TRBD1 | TRBV6-6 | CASSLGQGILEAFF | TGTGCCAGCAGCCTGGGACAGGGTATACTTGAGGCTTTCTTT
- | TRBJ2-1 | TRBD2 | TRBV7-8 | CASELAGEFYNEQFF | TGTGCCAGCGAACTAGCGGGAGAGTTCTACAATGAGCAGTTCTTC
- | TRBJ2-1 | - | TRBV10-2 | CASSVEGFIYNEQFF | TGCGCCAGCAGTGTAGAGGGTTTTATCTACAATGAGCAGTTCTTC
- | TRBJ2-5 | - | TRBV18 | CASSAYQETQYF | TGTGCCAGCTCAGCGTACCAAGAGACCCAGTACTTC
- | TRBJ2-4 | - | TRBV10-3 | CATSVPPRGIQYF | TGTGCCACCTCTGTCCCGCCGCGGGGCATTCAGTACTTC
- | TRBJ2-3 | - | TRBV12-3/TRBV12-4 | CASRLTPADTQYF | TGTGCCAGCAGACTAACCCCAGCAGATACGCAGTATTTT